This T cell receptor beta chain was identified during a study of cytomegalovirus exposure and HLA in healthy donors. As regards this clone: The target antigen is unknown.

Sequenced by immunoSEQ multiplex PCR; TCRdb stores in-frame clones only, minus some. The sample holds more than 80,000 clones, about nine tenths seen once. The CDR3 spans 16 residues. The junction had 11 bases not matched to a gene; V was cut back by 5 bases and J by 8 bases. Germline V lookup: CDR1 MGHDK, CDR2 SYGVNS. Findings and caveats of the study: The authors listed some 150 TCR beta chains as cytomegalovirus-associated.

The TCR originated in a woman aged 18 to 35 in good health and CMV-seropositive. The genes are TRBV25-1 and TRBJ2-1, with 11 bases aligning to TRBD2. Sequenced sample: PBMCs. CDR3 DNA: TGTGCCAGCAGTCCACTTACTAGCGGGGGCGGGGATGAGCAGTTCTTC. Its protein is CASSPLTSGGGDEQFF.